This is a list of T cell receptor beta chains from one sample in a study of blood T cell repertoires in COVID-19. TCRdb's table, derived via immunoSEQ multiplex PCR, lists solely in-frame clones and lacks some. This table holds 150,000 or so clones, roughly 86% found once. The sample was peripheral blood. These receptor sequences come from a woman between 65 and 79 years old with COVID-19, enrolled during active disease. Both conserved end residues are part of each CDR3. D genes are given only for firm matches. Size is omitted from some rows. Given values are once, few, many or a class for expanded clones.

TRBV30	TRBD1	TRBJ2-1	.	TGTGCCTGGAGTGTCGGGACAGGGGCCACGAGTGAGCAGTTCTTC	CAWSVGTGATSEQFF
TRBV7-9	.	TRBJ2-5	.	TGTGCCAGCCAAGGCCCCCCGGGACAACAAGAGACCCAGTACTTC	CASQGPPGQQETQYF
TRBV5-4	.	TRBJ1-1	once	TGTGCCAGCAGTCCGGGAGGCTGGGAGGGAGCTTTCTTT	CASSPGGWEGAFF
TRBV18	TRBD1	TRBJ2-7	.	TGTGCCAGCTCACCACCGGGACAGGGAGGCTACGAGCAGTACTTC	CASSPPGQGGYEQYF
TRBV5-1	.	TRBJ1-1	once	TGCGCCAGCAGCTTGGAGAGTTCAGGTCCCGGGGCTGAAGCTTTCTTT	CASSLESSGPGAEAFF
TRBV19	TRBD1	TRBJ2-2	.	TGTGCCAGTAGTTTGGGACAGGGACCGCCCGGGGAGCTGTTTTTT	CASSLGQGPPGELFF
TRBV6-5	.	TRBJ1-2	.	TGTGCCAGCAGTAGTTACCAGGGGCTCGCCTATGGCTACACCTTC	CASSSYQGLAYGYTF
TRBV6-5	.	TRBJ2-7	.	TGTGCCAGCAGTTTGGGACTGGGAATCTACGAGCAGTACTTC	CASSLGLGIYEQYF
TRBV11-1	.	TRBJ2-7	.	TGTGCCAGCAGCTTACGCAGGGTGGGCGAGCAGTACTTC	CASSLRRVGEQYF
TRBV6-5	TRBD1	TRBJ1-4	few	TGTGCCAGCAGTTACTCGGGACAGGGGGCTAATGAAAAACTGTTTTTT	CASSYSGQGANEKLFF
TRBV18	.	TRBJ2-1	.	TGTGCCAGCTCACCCCTCCGAAGGCGGGGATACAATGAGCAGTTCTTC	CASSPLRRRGYNEQFF
TRBV28	TRBD2	TRBJ2-1	.	TGTGCCAGCAGTGCTAGCGGGGTGTACAATGAGCAGTTCTTC	CASSASGVYNEQFF
TRBV18	.	TRBJ2-1	.	TGTGCCAGCTCACCGCGGGACGGTCGCGATGAGCAGTTCTTC	CASSPRDGRDEQFF
TRBV6-5	TRBD1	TRBJ1-2	.	TGTGCCAGCAGTCCCCAGGGGACAGGGGCATGGGGCTACACCTTC	CASSPQGTGAWGYTF
TRBV3-1/TRBV3-2	TRBD1	TRBJ1-1	.	TGTGCCAGCAGCCAAGCCGGGACAGGGGGCTTTGTGAACACTGAAGCTTTCTTT	CASSQAGTGGFVNTEAFF
TRBV5-1	.	TRBJ2-7	.	TGCGCCAGCAGCTCTGGGACACCGATCTCCTACGAGCAGTACTTC	CASSSGTPISYEQYF
TRBV18	TRBD1	TRBJ2-5	.	TGTGCCAGCTCCCCGCCCCGACAGGGGGACCAAGAGACCCAGTACTTC	CASSPPRQGDQETQYF